This T cell receptor (beta chain) was found in a study of OX40 agonist ivuxolimab in advanced cancers. Whole-study context: As their treatment, patients were administered ivuxolimab, an agonistic anti-OX40 (CD134) antibody. Partial responses were observed in three patients, of whom one had hepatocellular carcinoma and two had cutaneous melanoma.

The CDR3 is 17 residues long. Between the trimmed V and J ends, which lost 5 bases and 0 bases, there was a span of 18 bases. Germline loops: CDR1 SGHAT, CDR2 FQNNGV. Study findings and constraints: Clonal expansion among partial responders at 0.1-3.0 mg/kg ranked near the lowest.

Samples were taken at baseline and on day 1 of cycles 4 and 7. Profiling relied on immunoSEQ multiplex PCR, and the TCRdb table lists in-frame clones only, not all of them. The top ten hold about 1.6% of the sample, which has over 55,000 clones, 70% to 85% seen once. About this clone itself: Its cognate antigen is unknown.

Sequencing used CD4+ or CD8+ T cells sorted from blood, obtained in a trial of the OX40 agonist ivuxolimab. The chain couples TRBV11-2 to TRBJ2-3; D possibly matches TRBD1 or TRBD2 (5 bases each). This clonotype was obtained from an adult with an advanced solid tumor such as melanoma, head and neck, liver or kidney cancer. In DNA, the CDR3 is TGTGCCAGCAGCAAAATCACGGGACGACCAAGCACAGATACGCAGTATTTT. It is translated as CASSKITGRPSTDTQYF.